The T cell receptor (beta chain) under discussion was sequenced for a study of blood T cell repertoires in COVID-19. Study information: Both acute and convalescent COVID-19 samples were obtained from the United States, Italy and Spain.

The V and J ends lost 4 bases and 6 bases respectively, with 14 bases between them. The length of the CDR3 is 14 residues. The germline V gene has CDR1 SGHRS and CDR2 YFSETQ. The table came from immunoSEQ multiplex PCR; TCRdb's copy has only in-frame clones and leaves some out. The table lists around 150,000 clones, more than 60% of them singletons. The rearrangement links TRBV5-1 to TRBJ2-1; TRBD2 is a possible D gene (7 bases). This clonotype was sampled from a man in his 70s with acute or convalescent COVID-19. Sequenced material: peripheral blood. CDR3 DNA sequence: TGCGCCAGCAGCCGGGGGGCTAGCGGCAATGAGCAGTTCTTC. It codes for CASSRGASGNEQFF.